The next 20 T cell receptor beta chains were all read from a single sample in a study of T-cell reconstitution after alpha-beta-depleted transplantation in children (dated by TCRdb to 2015 to 2016). Library construction relied on PCR. Sequencing relied on an Illumina HiSeq 2500. Molecular barcoding was employed in the preparation of TCR libraries, with unique molecular identifiers being used to normalize TCRbeta repertoire quantification. TCRdb reanalyzed the raw reads on its own, using fastp at Q25 for trimming and MiXCR for clone calling, and kept in-frame beta chains. Records with the same CDR3 protein are collapsed into one entry carrying the most frequent genes and DNA. Across this sample there are hundreds of thousands of distinct CDR3 sequences, with approximately 32% seen only once. The ten largest account for roughly 2.5% of the sample. Sequenced here: PBMCs from the stem cell graft donor, sampled from the stem cell graft. The receptors were gathered from a human donor who donated a stem cell graft to a child with aplastic anemia.

This clonotype was seen a single time. This chain joins TRBV19 and TRBJ2-7; the match to TRBD2 covers 13 bases. CDR3 length: 13 residues. The V and J ends lost 8 bases and 3 bases, in that order; junction bases with no gene match: 1. CDR1 is LNHDA and CDR2 is SQIVND in the germline V gene (reference sequence). For the CDR3, the DNA is TGTGCCAGTGGACTAGCGGGAGACTACGAGCAGTACTTC. This sequence encodes CASGLAGDYEQYF.

The V call is TRBV5-6, the J call TRBJ1-1; D call uncertain. V was shortened by 0 bases and J by 2 bases, with 8 bases between the two germline ends. The CDR3 loop spans 14 amino acids. Germline assignment: CDR1 SGHDT and CDR2 YYEEEE. The CDR3 DNA follows: TGTGCCAGCAGCTTGGGACGATTTAACACTGAAGCTTTCTTT. It codes for CASSLGRFNTEAFF.

Here the CDR3 DNA reads TGTGCCAGCAGTTTACCCTCTGGGACAGGACTTCGCCAAGAGACCCAGTACTTC. Translation: CASSLPSGTGLRQETQYF. This chain uses TRBV28 with TRBJ2-5; 8 bases map to TRBD1. The V segment lost 2 bases and the J segment 1 base; nucleotides outside the gene matches: 12. Germline V CDR1 and CDR2: MDHEN, SYDVKM. The length of the CDR3 is 18 residues. Full variable domain (remainder filled in from reference TRBV28 and TRBJ2-5): DVKVTQSSRYLVKRTGEKVFLECVQDMDHENMFWYRQDPGLGLRLIYFSYDVKMKEKGDIPEGYSVSREKKERFSLILESASTNQTSMYLCASSLPSGTGLRQETQYFGPGTRLLVL.

The rearrangement joins TRBV7-8 to TRBJ2-5; D is uncertain. Germline CDR1 reads SGHVS; CDR2 reads FQNEAQ. This CDR3 region has 18 residues. V lost 5 bases and J lost 0, with 22 bases in between. In DNA form, the CDR3 reads TGTGCCAGCAGCCGCCCCAGTTCCATATTGTCTAACCAAGAGACCCAGTACTTC. This sequence encodes CASSRPSSILSNQETQYF.

The J gene is TRBJ1-2, the V gene TRBV5-1; 7 bases are a match to TRBD1. The germline V gene encodes CDR1 SGHRS and CDR2 YFSETQ. The V gene end was trimmed by 2 bases and the J gene end by 6 bases; junction bases not matched to a gene: 1. The CDR3 spans 12 residues. The DNA for the CDR3 is TGCGCCAGCAGCTTTCAGGGGGATGGCTACACCTTC. Protein product: CASSFQGDGYTF.

This clonotype was observed a single time. The rearrangement links TRBV11-2 to TRBJ2-5; 12 bases match TRBD2. V lost 4 bases, J lost 0 bases, and 3 bases stayed unmatched. CDR1 and CDR2 from the germline V gene are SGHAT and FQNNGV. The CDR3 is made up of 16 amino acids. The CDR3: CASSSSSGRDQETQYF. CDR3 bases: TGTGCCAGCAGCTCGTCTAGCGGGAGGGACCAAGAGACCCAGTACTTC.

This clonotype was detected a few times. The chain couples TRBV20-1 to TRBJ1-5; the match to TRBD1 covers 7 bases. V lost 2 bases to trimming and J lost 1 base; unmatched junction nucleotides: 5. The CDR3 spans 15 residues. Germline V gene sequence: CDR1 DFQATT, CDR2 SNEGSKA (reference sequence). The CDR3 reads CSARRTGQSNQPQHF. As DNA, the CDR3 is TGCAGTGCTAGACGAACGGGACAGAGCAATCAGCCCCAGCATTTT.

Only a few counts were recorded for this clonotype. V is TRBV7-2 and J is TRBJ2-7; the match to TRBD1 covers 10 bases. The germline gives CDR1 SGHTA, CDR2 FQGNSA. This CDR3 has 14 amino acids. With 5 bases clipped from V and 2 bases from J, the junction kept 3 bases outside the gene matches. In DNA, the CDR3 is TGTGCCAGCAGCCAGGACAGGGGGACCTACGAGCAGTACGTC. This sequence encodes CASSQDRGTYEQYV.

J is TRBJ1-1 and V is TRBV30, with D unclear. The CDR3 extends over 13 amino acids. The V gene's germline CDR1 is GTSNPN and CDR2 SVGIG (reference sequence). Between the trimmed V and J ends, which lost 0 bases and 3 bases, there was a span of 8 bases. In nucleotides, the CDR3 is TGTGCCTGGAGTGTGGTCAGCCACACTGAAGCTTTCTTT. Translation: CAWSVVSHTEAFF.

This clonotype has just one count. V gene TRBV19 combines with J gene TRBJ2-7; weak D call: TRBD2 (9 bases). The CDR3 extends over 20 amino acids. Per germline, CDR1 LNHDA and CDR2 SQIVND (reference sequence). V dropped 4 bases and J dropped 0 bases, with 28 bases sitting between them. CDR3 sequence (DNA): TGTGCCAGTAGTACAGGGGGCATTGTTGGCGGGAGGGCGAACTCCTACGAGCAGTACTTC. Its protein is CASSTGGIVGGRANSYEQYF.

The CDR3 bases are TGTGCCAGCAAACCTGGACAGGGACTAGCCAAAAACATTCAGTACTTC. This encodes CASKPGQGLAKNIQYF. This rearrangement joins TRBV12-3 or TRBV12-4 to TRBJ2-4; 8 bases are a match to TRBD1. This CDR3 spans 16 amino acids. Germline trimming cut 7 bases from V and 0 bases from J; bases unmatched to any gene: 8.

J is TRBJ2-5 and V is TRBV18; no clear D gene. Germline values: CDR1 KGHSH, CDR2 LQKENI. The CDR3 is 15 residues long. Deletions cut 3 bases from V and 5 bases from J, with 16 bases between. In nucleotides, the CDR3 is TGTGCCAGCTCACCCGCGACCCAAACAACGGAGACCCAGTACTTC. Amino acid sequence: CASSPATQTTETQYF.

The rearrangement joins TRBV29-1 to TRBJ2-1; possible D gene TRBD2, 6 bases. Deletions cut 5 bases from V and 3 bases from J, with 11 bases between. This CDR3 has 13 amino acids. The germline gives CDR1 SQVTM, CDR2 ANQGSEA. Here the CDR3 DNA reads TGCAGCGTTCGCCCGGGGGACTACAATGAGCAGTTCTTC. Its translation is CSVRPGDYNEQFF.

The table lists this clonotype with a few counts. The CDR3 bases are TGCAGTGCCACGTCGGGACCCACTGAAGCTTTCTTT. This encodes CSATSGPTEAFF. This sequence joins TRBV20-1 and TRBJ1-1; tentatively, D is TRBD1 (5 bases). The CDR3 runs 12 residues. Between the trimmed V and J ends, which lost 6 bases and 4 bases, there was a span of 12 bases. From germline, CDR1 is DFQATT and CDR2 SNEGSKA (reference sequence).

This clonotype occurred a few times. The V and J genes are TRBV29-1 and TRBJ1-5; 7 bases are a match to TRBD1. The V segment lost 6 bases and the J segment 5 bases; nucleotides outside the gene matches: 7. The CDR3 runs 13 residues. CDR1 SQVTM and CDR2 ANQGSEA come from the germline V gene. CDR3 bases: TGCAGCGTGGTGACAGGGACAGATCAGCCCCAGCATTTT. As protein: CSVVTGTDQPQHF.

This clonotype has a count of ten or more. The chain is built from TRBV5-6 and TRBJ1-1, with D unclear. V was clipped by 1 base and J by 3 bases, with 7 bases between them. Germline-derived CDR1 and CDR2 are SGHDT and YYEEEE. The CDR3 is 13 residues long. The CDR3 region is CASSLKEYTEAFF. CDR3 in DNA: TGTGCCAGCAGCTTGAAAGAGTACACTGAAGCTTTCTTT.

This clonotype was seen a handful of times. This chain connects TRBV20-1 to TRBJ2-3, with D perhaps matching TRBD2 (6 bases). The CDR3 consists of 14 residues. The V end was cut by 3 bases, the J end by 2 bases, with 12 bases between. Germline V gene lookup returns CDR1 DFQATT and CDR2 SNEGSKA (reference sequence). The CDR3 DNA reads as TGCAGTGCTAGGAGCGGGCTAGACACAGATACGCAGTATTTT. Its protein is CSARSGLDTDTQYF.

This clonotype was counted many times. The V call is TRBV12-3 or TRBV12-4, the J call TRBJ1-5; 7 nucleotides line up with TRBD1. The ends lost 6 bases at V and 4 bases at J; junction bases unmatched: 3. This CDR3 comprises 13 residues. The CDR3 is CASSQDRNQPQHF. In DNA form, the CDR3 reads TGTGCCAGCAGCCAGGACAGGAATCAGCCCCAGCATTTT.

The gene calls are TRBV18 and TRBJ2-1; D may match TRBD1 or TRBD2 (5 bases each). Deletions cut 0 bases from V and 7 bases from J, with 7 bases between. CDR1 and CDR2 (germline): KGHSH, LQKENI. This CDR3 spans 13 amino acids. CDR3 nucleotide sequence: TGTGCCAGCTCACCACCGGGACGGAATGAGCAGTTCTTC. This sequence encodes CASSPPGRNEQFF.

Note on this clonotype: Just one base apart from a much larger clone, this may be a read error. The rearrangement uses TRBV11-2 and TRBJ2-1, with TRBD2 matching 11 bases. Germline CDR1 and CDR2: SGHAT and FQNNGV. V trimming: 3 bases; J trimming: 6 bases; junction bases outside the gene matches: 13. CDR3 length: 18 residues. CDR3 in DNA: TGTGCCAGCAGCTTGAGACTAGCGGGGAGTCCCCTATGCAATGAGCAGTTCTTC. Protein product: CASSLRLAGSPLCNEQFF.